This T cell receptor (beta chain) was retrieved from a study of blood T cell dynamics during melanoma immunotherapy. Time point meaning: pre-treatment baseline. V was clipped by 4 bases and J by 5 bases; unmatched bases: 7. This CDR3 comprises 15 residues. Germline CDR1 is LNHDA and CDR2 is SQIVND (reference sequence). Every bulk PBMC sample received the same 350 ng of DNA. Only in-frame clones appear in the TCRdb table, and some are missing; sequencing was by immunoSEQ multiplex PCR. The data show fewer than 11,000 clones, approximately 90% seen once. The sample here was blood, taken from a patient treated with checkpoint blockade. J is TRBJ1-3 and V is TRBV19, with TRBD1 matching 8 bases. The TCR was taken from a human donor with melanoma. The CDR3 is CASSTLSGGRNTIYF. The CDR3 nucleotides read TGTGCCAGTAGTACCTTATCAGGGGGCCGAAACACCATATATTTT.